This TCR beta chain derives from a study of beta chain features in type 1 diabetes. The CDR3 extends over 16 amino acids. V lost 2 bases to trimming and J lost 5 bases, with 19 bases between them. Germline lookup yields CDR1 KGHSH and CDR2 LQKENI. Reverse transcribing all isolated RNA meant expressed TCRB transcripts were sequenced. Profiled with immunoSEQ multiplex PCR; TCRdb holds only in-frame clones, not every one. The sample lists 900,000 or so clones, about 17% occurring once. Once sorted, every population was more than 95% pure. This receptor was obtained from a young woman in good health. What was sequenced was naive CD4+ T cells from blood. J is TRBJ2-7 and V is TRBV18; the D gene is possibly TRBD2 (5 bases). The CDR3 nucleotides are TGTGCCAGCTCACCAAGGCTGGTACGGGGTCAGGACGAGCAGTACTTC. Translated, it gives CASSPRLVRGQDEQYF.